The 20 T cell receptor beta chains given below trace back to one sample, sequenced in a study of shared clonotypes between healthy human individuals. Clones were sequenced by immunoSEQ multiplex PCR, and TCRdb holds only the in-frame ones, with some missing. This table has hundreds of thousands of clones, less than 80% appearing once. The sequenced sample consisted of memory CD4+ T cells sorted from blood. As to subset: CD45RA-negative fraction. Receptor source: a woman between 25 and 40 years old in good health.

This clone has just one count. V gene TRBV2 combines with J gene TRBJ2-7; D call uncertain. In germline, CDR1 is SNHLY, CDR2 FYNNEI. There are 13 residues in the CDR3. Trimming shortened V by 4 bases and J by 2 bases, and 9 bases separated the two germline ends. The DNA of the CDR3 is TGTGCCAGCAGTGTGGGAAGGGCCTACGAGCAGTACTTC. It specifies CASSVGRAYEQYF.

This chain links TRBV7-9 with TRBJ2-3, with D perhaps TRBD1 or TRBD2 (5 bases each). CDR1 and CDR2 from the germline V gene are SEHNR and FQNEAQ (reference sequence). The V gene lost 5 bases and the J gene lost 6 bases, with 12 bases spanning the gap. The CDR3 has 13 amino acids. CDR3 DNA sequence: TGTGCCAGCAGCCGGGACGTCGAGGATACGCAGTATTTT. Its translation: CASSRDVEDTQYF. Full variable domain (rest looked up from reference TRBV7-9 and TRBJ2-3): DTGVSQNPRHKITKRGQNVTFRCDPISEHNRLYWYRQTLGQGPEFLTYFQNEAQLEKSRLLSDRFSAERPKGSFSTLEIQRTEQGDSAMYLCASSRDVEDTQYFGPGTRLTVL.

The V and J genes are TRBV6-5 and TRBJ2-2; D gene uncertain. Trimming removed 2 bases from V and 7 bases from J, with 8 bases in between. CDR3 length equals 13 residues. Germline V CDR1 and CDR2: MNHEY, SVGAGI. The CDR3 loop is CASSYDSVGELFF. DNA of the CDR3: TGTGCCAGCAGTTACGATTCCGTCGGGGAGCTGTTTTTT.

This sequence joins TRBV28 and TRBJ1-2, with TRBD1 matching 9 bases. V was pared by 7 bases and J by 1 base, with 10 bases of the junction left unmatched. The V gene's germline CDR1 is MDHEN and CDR2 SYDVKM. The CDR3 sequence is 16 residues long. CDR3 sequence: CASNQPWTGVNYGYTF. For the CDR3, the DNA is TGTGCCAGCAATCAACCCTGGACAGGGGTTAACTATGGCTACACCTTC.

The chain combines TRBV6-5 with TRBJ1-1; TRBD1 matches 7 bases. The CDR3 is made up of 15 amino acids. Germline trimming cut 0 bases from V and 7 bases from J; bases unmatched to any gene: 8. Germline loops: CDR1 MNHEY, CDR2 SVGAGI. CDR3: CASSYSPTGDGEAFF. CDR3 coding DNA: TGTGCCAGCAGTTACTCTCCCACAGGGGATGGTGAAGCTTTCTTT.

The V and J genes are TRBV10-2 and TRBJ1-2; D perhaps matches TRBD1 (5 bases). CDR3 length: 12 amino acids. Germline CDR1 and CDR2: WSHSY and SAAADI. Trimming took 4 bases from V and 8 from J, leaving 11 bases between them. CDR3 coding DNA: TGCGCCAGCAGTGTGGGGGGTTCGGGCTACACCTTC. Its protein product is CASSVGGSGYTF.

V is TRBV5-6 and J is TRBJ2-7; D may be TRBD2 (6 bases). Germline CDR1 reads SGHDT; CDR2 reads YYEEEE. V was trimmed by 0 bases and J by 2 bases, leaving 12 bases between them. The CDR3 covers 15 residues. The CDR3 nucleotides read TGTGCCAGCAGCTTGGGTGCGGGAAGACCCTACGAGCAGTACTTC. Protein product: CASSLGAGRPYEQYF.

This chain connects TRBV5-5 to TRBJ2-7; no clear D gene. The CDR3 is 11 residues long. Looked up from germline, CDR1 is SGHKS and CDR2 is YYEKEE (reference sequence). V lost 3 bases, J lost 4 bases, and 5 bases lay in between. The CDR3 protein is CASSYSYEQYF. CDR3 sequence (DNA): TGTGCCAGCAGCTACTCATACGAGCAGTACTTC.

This chain connects TRBV9 to TRBJ1-2; 9 bases agree with TRBD1. V lost 4 bases and J lost 7; bases outside the gene matches: 11. The CDR3 is 15 residues long. In germline, CDR1 is SGDLS, CDR2 YYNGEE. This CDR3 is CASSKAPTGGGGYTF. The CDR3, as DNA: TGTGCCAGCAGCAAAGCCCCGACAGGGGGAGGTGGCTACACCTTC. Using reference TRBV9 and TRBJ1-2 for the parts outside the CDR3, the full variable domain is DSGVTQTPKHLITATGQRVTLRCSPRSGDLSVYWYQQSLDQGLQFLIQYYNGEERAKGNILERFSAQQFPDLHSELNLSSLELGDSALYFCASSKAPTGGGGYTFGSGTRLTVV.

This clone has ten or more counts. The V call is TRBV2, the J call TRBJ1-5; 8 bases line up with TRBD1. CDR1 and CDR2 (germline): SNHLY, FYNNEI. The CDR3 length is 14 residues. V gave up 4 bases and J gave up 6 bases; unmatched junction bases: 5. CDR3 residues: CASSVLQGVQPQHF. The CDR3 nucleotides are TGTGCCAGCAGTGTCTTACAGGGGGTTCAGCCCCAGCATTTT. Using reference TRBV2 and TRBJ1-5 for the parts outside the CDR3, the full variable domain is EPEVTQTPSHQVTQMGQEVILRCVPISNHLYFYWYRQILGQKVEFLVSFYNNEISEKSEIFDDQFSVERPDGSNFTLKIRSTKLEDSAMYFCASSVLQGVQPQHFGDGTRLSIL.

Here the CDR3 reads CSARGGEETQYF. Here the CDR3 DNA reads TGCAGCGCCAGGGGAGGCGAAGAGACCCAGTACTTC. This chain links TRBV29-1 with TRBJ2-5; D is possibly TRBD1 or TRBD2 (6 bases each). CDR3 length: 12 amino acids. Germline V gives CDR1 SQVTM, CDR2 ANQGSEA. V gave up 7 bases and J gave up 3 bases, with 12 bases separating them.

The rearrangement joins TRBV6-5 to TRBJ1-5; D is ambiguous. Germline CDR1 MNHEY, CDR2 SVGAGI. The CDR3 sequence is 14 residues long. Trimming left V 5 bases short and J 1 base short, with 9 bases between. In nucleotides, the CDR3 is TGTGCCAGCAGTGATCGGCGGAGCAATCAGCCCCAGCATTTT. This sequence encodes CASSDRRSNQPQHF.

V and J are TRBV10-1 and TRBJ2-3; D gene ambiguous. Germline V gives CDR1 WNHNN, CDR2 SYGVQD (reference sequence). Trimming removed 6 bases from V and 4 bases from J, with 17 bases in between. The CDR3 has 15 amino acids. CDR3: CASSNPAEISDTQYF. In nucleotides, the CDR3 is TGCGCCAGCAGCAACCCCGCGGAGATTTCAGATACGCAGTATTTT.

This sequence joins TRBV6-1 and TRBJ2-4; D uncertain. CDR3 length: 15 amino acids. V dropped 5 bases and J dropped 0 bases, with 11 bases sitting between them. Germline V gene data show CDR1 as MNHNS and CDR2 as SASEGT. DNA for the CDR3: TGTGCCAGCAGTAATCAGCCCGTAGCCAAAAACATTCAGTACTTC. Protein: CASSNQPVAKNIQYF.

The V gene is TRBV27, the J gene TRBJ1-1; D remains ambiguous. The V gene's germline CDR1 is MNHEY and CDR2 SMNVEV (reference sequence). Trimming left V 10 bases short and J 0 bases short, with 15 bases between. The CDR3 is 14 residues long. The DNA for the CDR3 is TGTGCCACCCGGGGTTATAATCTGAACACTGAAGCTTTCTTT. This sequence encodes CATRGYNLNTEAFF.

The chain is built from TRBV5-8 and TRBJ2-7; TRBD1 might be the D (6 bases). The V end lost 0 bases, the J end lost 6 bases, and 19 bases lay between the germline ends. Germline loops: CDR1 SGHTS, CDR2 YDEGEE. CDR3 length: 16 residues. This CDR3 is CASSLGSKGEGGEQYF. The CDR3 nucleotides read TGTGCCAGCAGCTTGGGAAGTAAGGGGGAAGGAGGCGAGCAGTACTTC.

Only a few counts were recorded for this clone. The CDR3 nucleotides read TGTGCCAGCAGCGGCGCCCTTGGGTGGCAGACAAAGTACGAGCAGTACTTC. As protein: CASSGALGWQTKYEQYF. The V gene is TRBV9, the J gene TRBJ2-7; D unclear. In germline, CDR1 is SGDLS, CDR2 YYNGEE. Deletions cut 3 bases from V and 4 bases from J, with 23 bases between. The CDR3 is 17 residues long.

The J gene is TRBJ2-1, the V gene TRBV5-4; 10 bases agree with TRBD2. The CDR3 runs 15 residues. Germline V CDR1 and CDR2: SGHNT, YYREEE (reference sequence). Losses at the gene ends were 2 bases for V and 3 bases for J; bases not matched to a gene: 2. The CDR3 DNA reads as TGTGCCAGCAGCTTAGCGGGAGGGGGCTACAATGAGCAGTTCTTC. The encoded protein is CASSLAGGGYNEQFF.

There are a few counts of this clone. The chain recombines TRBV7-9 with TRBJ2-7, with D possibly matching TRBD1 (5 bases). The CDR3 sequence is 15 residues long. V gave up 5 bases and J gave up 5 bases, with 19 bases separating them. Germline V lookup: CDR1 SEHNR, CDR2 FQNEAQ (reference sequence). CDR3 nucleotides: TGTGCCAGCAGCCTAGGGGCGGCTAGTTTTAACGAGCAGTACTTC. This translates into CASSLGAASFNEQYF.

The rearrangement uses TRBV7-9 and TRBJ2-5; TRBD2 matches at 7 bases. Judging by the DNA end, TRBJ2-7 fits better; the J call may be wrong. The CDR3 is made up of 14 amino acids. CDR1 and CDR2 from the germline V gene are SEHNR and FQNEAQ (reference sequence). CDR3 nucleotide sequence: TGTGCCAGCAGCCTAATCAGCGGGGACTTCGAGCAGTACTTC. Amino acid sequence: CASSLISGDFEQYF.